This T cell receptor beta chain was profiled in a study of cytomegalovirus exposure and HLA in healthy donors. TCRdb's copy holds only in-frame clones and misses some; the assay was immunoSEQ multiplex PCR. This table holds some 230,000 clones, about 93% found once. This TCR was recovered from a woman aged 18-29 years in good health and CMV-seronegative. The sequenced material came from PBMCs.

The CDR3 DNA follows: TGTGCCAGCAGAGCAGGGTATAGCAATCAGCCCCAGCATTTT. This translates into CASRAGYSNQPQHF. The genes are TRBV6-1 and TRBJ1-5; D is possibly TRBD1 (5 bases). With 6 bases removed from V and 0 bases from J, the gap between germline ends came to 9 bases. This CDR3 comprises 14 residues. Germline lookup yields CDR1 MNHNS and CDR2 SASEGT.